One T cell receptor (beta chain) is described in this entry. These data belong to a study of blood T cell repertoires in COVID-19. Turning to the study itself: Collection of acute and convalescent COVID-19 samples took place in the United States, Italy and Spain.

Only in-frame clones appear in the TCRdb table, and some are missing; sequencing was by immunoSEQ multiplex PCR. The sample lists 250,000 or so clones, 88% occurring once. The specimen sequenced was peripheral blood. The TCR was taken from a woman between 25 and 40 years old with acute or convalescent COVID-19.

The CDR3 protein is CASSEAVLWNRGGKEKLFF. As DNA, the CDR3 is TGTGCCAGCAGTGAAGCAGTACTCTGGAACAGGGGGGGAAAGGAAAAACTGTTTTTT. The chain employs TRBV6-1 and TRBJ1-4, with 8 bases identical to TRBD1. V lost 0 bases to trimming and J lost 8 bases; unmatched junction nucleotides: 17. This CDR3 is built from 19 residues. Germline CDR1 reads MNHNS; CDR2 reads SASEGT.